Here is one TCR beta chain with its context. The sample is drawn from a study of shared T cell receptors in the human thymus. TCRdb's copy holds only in-frame clones and misses some; the assay was immunoSEQ multiplex PCR. The sample consists of approximately 660,000 clones, 88% of them appearing once. This CDR3 region has 14 residues. Germline V gene data show CDR1 as SGHVT and CDR2 as SQSDAQ. V dropped 4 bases and J dropped 3 bases, with 12 bases sitting between them. The same data also contributed to another study, on human thymus T cells. That investigation notes: Surgeons resected thymus tissue during corrective heart surgery. Repertoires from thymus and blood appeared to show biased V and J gene usage. Unrelated individuals were reported by related research to share highly overlapping thymic repertoires.

J is TRBJ1-2 and V is TRBV7-4; no firm D call. Sequencing used thymocytes. The TCR originated in a boy in the first two years of life with a congenital heart defect. In nucleotides, the CDR3 is TGTGCCAGCAGCTCAGCAGCTTCCGACTATGGCTACACCTTC. Translation: CASSSAASDYGYTF. The variable domain in full, completed from reference TRBV7-4 and TRBJ1-2, reads GAGVSQSPRYKVAKRGRDVALRCDSISGHVTLYWYRQTLGQGSEVLTYSQSDAQRDKSGRPSGRFSAERPERSVSTLKIQRTEQGDSAVYLCASSSAASDYGYTFGSGTRLTVV.